Each of the 27 T cell receptor beta chains below was sequenced from the same sample in a study of Ad26.COV2.S vaccination and SARS-CoV-2 variants. Generated by immunoSEQ multiplex PCR, the TCRdb table keeps only in-frame clones and is missing some. The sample has about 680,000 clones; 80% to 90% are singletons. Noted treatment: around 19 received Ad26.COV2.S at low or high dose, single or two shots; five or six received placebo; per-sample allocation not given. The investigators took samples on day 63 after the first vaccine or placebo injection. The sequences come from peripheral blood, collected in a trial of Ad26.COV2.S vaccine versus placebo. The receptors here all came from a person aged 18-60 years who received the Ad26.COV2.S COVID-19 vaccine or a placebo.

A few counts support this clone. The chain links TRBV30 to TRBJ1-1; 8 bases match TRBD1. The CDR3 extends over 15 amino acids. Trimming removed 8 bases from V and 5 bases from J; junction bases left unmatched: 16. CDR1 GTSNPN and CDR2 SVGIG come from the germline V gene (reference sequence). DNA for the CDR3: TGTGCCAGCATAAGAGGGGGACAGGAAGGGACTGAAGCTTTCTTT. Translating gives CASIRGGQEGTEAFF.

The genes are TRBV6-5 and TRBJ1-2; 7 bases are shared with TRBD1. This CDR3 is built from 13 residues. The junction had 5 bases not matched to a gene; V was cut back by 6 bases and J by 4 bases. CDR1 is MNHEY and CDR2 is SVGAGI in the germline V gene. The CDR3 DNA is TGTGCCAGCAGCAGGGGGGGTGTCTATGGCTACACCTTC. As protein: CASSRGGVYGYTF.

The V call is TRBV2, the J call TRBJ2-5, with 12 bases identical to TRBD1. The CDR3 consists of 14 residues. J was trimmed by 5 bases and V by 11 bases; bases with no gene match: 9. Looked up from germline, CDR1 is SNHLY and CDR2 is FYNNEI. DNA of the CDR3: TGTGCCGGACACCGGGACAGGGGGCCCGAGACCCAGTACTTC. It codes for CAGHRDRGPETQYF.

The chain combines TRBV19 with TRBJ2-1; D is undetermined. Germline-derived CDR1 and CDR2 are LNHDA and SQIVND (reference sequence). This CDR3 region has 15 residues. V was shortened by 5 bases and J by 4 bases, with 15 bases between the two germline ends. The CDR3 loop is CASSQTPWGYNEQFF. CDR3 coding DNA: TGTGCCAGTAGTCAGACCCCTTGGGGATACAATGAGCAGTTCTTC.

J is TRBJ2-7 and V is TRBV6-6; possibly TRBD1 for D (5 bases). The length of the CDR3 is 14 residues. Germline CDR1 reads MNHNY; CDR2 reads SVGAGI (reference sequence). Trimming cost V 5 bases and J 2 bases, with 13 bases left between them. The CDR3, as DNA: TGTGCCAGCAGTCCCCAGGGATTTGCCTACGAGCAGTACTTC. This encodes CASSPQGFAYEQYF.

V usage is TRBV18 and J usage is TRBJ1-4; D might be TRBD1 (5 bases). The germline gives CDR1 KGHSH, CDR2 LQKENI. The V gene lost 5 bases and the J gene lost 5 bases, with 12 bases spanning the gap. This CDR3 region has 14 residues. In DNA form, the CDR3 reads TGTGCCAGCTCAGAAGGGGTCCAGAATGAAAAACTGTTTTTT. Translating gives CASSEGVQNEKLFF.

The CDR3 spells CASSLAGGTWDTQYF. The CDR3 DNA sequence: TGCGCCAGCAGCTTGGCAGGCGGGACCTGGGATACGCAGTATTTT. The chain combines TRBV5-1 with TRBJ2-3; possible D gene TRBD2, 6 bases. Germline V gene data show CDR1 as SGHRS and CDR2 as YFSETQ. V gave up 0 bases and J gave up 6 bases, with 14 bases separating them. This CDR3 has 15 amino acids.

The chain employs TRBV5-6 and TRBJ1-2; D perhaps matches TRBD1 (5 bases). V gave up 0 bases and J gave up 2 bases, with 8 bases separating them. Germline-derived CDR1 and CDR2 are SGHDT and YYEEEE. This CDR3 region has 14 residues. The CDR3 sequence is CASSLAGANYGYTF. The CDR3 DNA is TGTGCCAGCAGCTTGGCCGGGGCGAACTATGGCTACACCTTC.

This sequence joins TRBV6-5 and TRBJ1-4; the D is unclear. V dropped 10 bases and J dropped 6 bases, with 15 bases sitting between them. The CDR3 runs 13 residues. Germline CDR1 MNHEY, CDR2 SVGAGI. CDR3 amino acids: CATQEGGYEKLFF. The CDR3 DNA sequence: TGTGCCACCCAAGAGGGAGGATATGAAAAACTGTTTTTT.

The chain couples TRBV27 to TRBJ1-6; D is uncertain. The germline V gene has CDR1 MNHEY and CDR2 SMNVEV (reference sequence). Trimming shortened V by 6 bases and J by 5 bases, and 17 bases separated the two germline ends. CDR3 size: 16 residues. Here the CDR3 DNA reads TGTGCCAGCAGCATACACCCGCCTGACGATAATTCACCCCTCCACTTT. Protein sequence: CASSIHPPDDNSPLHF.

CDR3 loop: CASSPRPAGPSYNEQFF. In nucleotides, the CDR3 is TGTGCCAGCAGCCCTCGGCCAGCGGGTCCCTCCTACAATGAGCAGTTCTTC. V is TRBV3-1 (or the pseudogene TRBV3-2) and J is TRBJ2-1; the D gene is possibly TRBD2 (6 bases). Looked up from germline, CDR1 is LGHDT and CDR2 is YNNKEL (reference sequence). The CDR3 contains 17 residues. The V end lost 4 bases, the J end lost 0 bases, and 16 bases lay between the germline ends.

The chain combines TRBV20-1 with TRBJ2-3; D not certain. The V gene's germline CDR1 is DFQATT and CDR2 SNEGSKA (reference sequence). V was clipped by 6 bases and J by 8 bases, with 9 bases between them. The CDR3 has 10 residues. CDR3 residues: CSAKGFTQYF. CDR3 sequence (DNA): TGCAGTGCGAAAGGGTTTACGCAGTATTTT.

The rearrangement uses TRBV18 and TRBJ1-1; no clear D gene. The CDR3 spans 13 residues. Germline CDR1 and CDR2: KGHSH and LQKENI. Trimming took 6 bases from V and 1 from J, leaving 9 bases between them. The CDR3 region has the DNA TGTGCCAGCTCTACCGATCAGAACACTGAAGCTTTCTTT. Protein: CASSTDQNTEAFF.

The chain links TRBV10-1 to TRBJ2-2; 11 bases map to TRBD2. The V gene's germline CDR1 is WNHNN and CDR2 SYGVQD (reference sequence). This CDR3 has 16 residues. The V segment lost 6 bases and the J segment 0 bases; nucleotides outside the gene matches: 3. This CDR3 reads CASSALAGANTGELFF. CDR3 nucleotides: TGCGCCAGCAGCGCACTAGCGGGAGCGAACACCGGGGAGCTGTTTTTT.

This chain connects TRBV19 to TRBJ2-3, with D hard to call. The ends were cut back, 6 bases at V and 4 bases at J, with 5 bases in the middle. The germline V gene encodes CDR1 LNHDA and CDR2 SQIVND (reference sequence). This CDR3 has 11 residues. The CDR3 reads CASRSADTQYF. CDR3 in DNA: TGTGCCAGTAGGTCGGCAGATACGCAGTATTTT.

In DNA form, the CDR3 reads TGTGCCAGTAGTGAGTTGGGGGGGCTAGACGGGGAGCTGTTTTTT. This sequence encodes CASSELGGLDGELFF. The V call is TRBV19, the J call TRBJ2-2; D may be TRBD2 (7 bases). The CDR3 is 15 amino acids. Germline values: CDR1 LNHDA, CDR2 SQIVND (reference sequence). V was cut by 5 bases and J by 7 bases, with 17 bases left in between.

Note on this clone: A much more abundant neighbour one base away suggests this may be a read error. Other DNA sequences in this specimen translate into the identical CDR3. CDR3 in DNA: TGTGCCAGCAGTGAGGGCCTGAACACTGAAGCTTTCTTT. It translates to CASSEGLNTEAFF. V and J are TRBV2 and TRBJ1-1; no clear D gene. V lost 3 bases, J lost 0 bases, and 5 bases lay in between. The CDR3 sequence is 13 residues long. Germline assignment: CDR1 SNHLY and CDR2 FYNNEI.

This clone has only a few counts. The chain has TRBV25-1 and TRBJ1-1; 10 bases map to TRBD1. The trim removed 2 bases at V and 0 bases at J, leaving 3 bases unmatched. The CDR3 sequence is 16 residues long. Germline CDR1 and CDR2: MGHDK and SYGVNS. The chain's CDR3 is CASSEGTGAVNTEAFF. In DNA, the CDR3 is TGTGCCAGCAGTGAAGGGACAGGGGCCGTGAACACTGAAGCTTTCTTT.

The V call is TRBV27, the J call TRBJ2-1; D unclear. Trimming took off 5 bases at V and 0 bases at J, with 14 bases between the two ends. Looked up from germline, CDR1 is MNHEY and CDR2 is SMNVEV (reference sequence). CDR3 length: 16 residues. CDR3 nucleotide sequence: TGTGCCAGCAGTCGCCGGACGACAAGCTCCTACAATGAGCAGTTCTTC. It is translated as CASSRRTTSSYNEQFF.

The chain combines TRBV29-1 with TRBJ2-3, with TRBD2 as a possible D gene (5 bases). V was trimmed by 6 bases and J by 4 bases, leaving 23 bases between them. CDR3 length equals 16 residues. CDR1 is SQVTM, CDR2 ANQGSEA, per germline. The chain's CDR3 is CSVDIRVEEAPDTQYF. In nucleotides, the CDR3 is TGCAGCGTAGACATCCGGGTCGAGGAGGCACCAGATACGCAGTATTTT.

This clone was seen only once. CDR3 protein: CAWSRAGRHGYTF. CDR3 in DNA: TGTGCCTGGAGTCGCGCTGGGAGGCATGGCTACACCTTC. The chain employs TRBV30 and TRBJ1-2; D not resolved. This CDR3 comprises 13 residues. Germline lookup yields CDR1 GTSNPN and CDR2 SVGIG (reference sequence). The ends were cut back, 2 bases at V and 6 bases at J, with 13 bases in the middle.

The rearrangement uses TRBV5-5 and TRBJ1-4; D unclear. V was clipped by 5 bases and J by 5 bases, with 7 bases between them. This CDR3 has 12 amino acids. CDR1 is SGHKS, CDR2 YYEKEE, per germline (reference sequence). This CDR3 is CASRKGNEKLFF. Written as DNA, the CDR3 is TGTGCCAGCAGGAAGGGCAATGAAAAACTGTTTTTT.

The chain couples TRBV6-5 to TRBJ2-5; 7 bases line up with TRBD1. This CDR3 region has 14 residues. The germline gives CDR1 MNHEY, CDR2 SVGAGI. The V and J ends lost 1 base and 5 bases, in that order; junction bases with no gene match: 4. This CDR3 is CASSYYTGVETQYF. The CDR3 DNA reads as TGTGCCAGCAGTTACTACACAGGGGTGGAGACCCAGTACTTC.

This sequence joins TRBV6-5 and TRBJ2-7; TRBD2 might be the D (6 bases). The CDR3 runs 14 residues. Looked up from germline, CDR1 is MNHEY and CDR2 is SVGAGI. The V gene lost 6 bases and the J gene lost 2 bases, with 14 bases spanning the gap. The CDR3 DNA sequence: TGTGCCAGCAGCCCGTCGGGGGTGACCTACGAGCAGTACTTC. This gives the protein CASSPSGVTYEQYF.

The chain employs TRBV7-9 and TRBJ2-2, with 7 positions matching TRBD2. CDR3 size: 16 residues. Germline lookup yields CDR1 SEHNR and CDR2 FQNEAQ (reference sequence). The junction had 3 bases not matched to a gene; V was cut back by 2 bases and J by 0 bases. The CDR3 DNA reads as TGTGCCAGCAGCTTACTTCTAGCGGCGAACACCGGGGAGCTGTTTTTT. Translated: CASSLLLAANTGELFF.

This clone has a count of ten or more. The genes are TRBV15 and TRBJ1-1; D call uncertain. CDR3 length: 14 amino acids. V was trimmed by 5 bases and J by 1 base, leaving 11 bases between them. Germline V gives CDR1 LNHNV, CDR2 YYDKDF (reference sequence). CDR3 nucleotide sequence: TGTGCCACCAGCGGCGGAGACGGGAACACTGAAGCTTTCTTT. Residues: CATSGGDGNTEAFF.

The rearrangement joins TRBV18 to TRBJ2-2; the match to TRBD1 covers 10 bases. Germline CDR1 and CDR2: KGHSH and LQKENI. J was trimmed by 4 bases and V by 6 bases; bases with no gene match: 5. The CDR3 is made up of 15 amino acids. The CDR3 is CASSTGTGATGELFF. The CDR3 DNA reads as TGTGCCAGCTCGACCGGGACAGGGGCCACCGGGGAGCTGTTTTTT. Together with reference TRBV18 and TRBJ2-2, the CDR3 gives the full variable domain: NAGVMQNPRHLVRRRGQEARLRCSPMKGHSHVYWYRQLPEEGLKFMVYLQKENIIDESGMPKERFSAEFPKEGPSILRIQQVVRGDSAAYFCASSTGTGATGELFFGEGSRLTVL.